This T cell receptor (beta chain) comes out of a study of blood T cell repertoires in COVID-19. As for the study in general: Samples came from the United States, Italy and Spain, spanning acute and convalescent COVID-19. From T cells, B-cell-depleted T cells, or PBMCs came the material, which was cDNA or gDNA.

Methods used by the authors: Nucleated cell counts were estimated from reference gene primer amplification. Method: immunoSEQ multiplex PCR; TCRdb's copy keeps in-frame clones and lacks some. V and J calls and clone size come straight from that table; D and trimming were deduced from the DNA. The sample shows 100,000 to 150,000 clones, around 84% of them seen only once. The length of the CDR3 is 16 residues. Germline V gives CDR1 LGHNA, CDR2 YSLEER. With 0 bases removed from V and 4 bases from J, the gap between germline ends came to 15 bases. The TCR comes from a woman older than 75 with acute or convalescent COVID-19. The source material was peripheral blood. The chain links TRBV4-3 to TRBJ2-5; TRBD2 might be the D (7 bases). CDR3 sequence reads: CASSQDRRGALETQYF. In DNA form, the CDR3 reads TGCGCCAGCAGCCAAGACCGCCGGGGGGCATTAGAGACCCAGTACTTC.